This T cell receptor (beta chain) was sequenced in a study of OX40 agonist ivuxolimab in advanced cancers. As for the study in general: Patients received the agonistic anti-OX40 (CD134) antibody ivuxolimab.

It was autoimmune disease history or systemic immunosuppression that excluded patients. V was pared by 5 bases and J by 0 bases, with 4 bases of the junction left unmatched. CDR1 and CDR2 (germline): SGHRS, YFSETQ. This CDR3 has 15 residues. Clones were read by immunoSEQ multiplex PCR, and TCRdb kept only the in-frame ones, dropping some. In the table there are fewer than 100,000 clones, approximately 80% of which are singletons. The J gene is TRBJ2-1, the V gene TRBV5-1, with 8 positions matching TRBD1. Material: CD4+ or CD8+ T cells sorted from blood, obtained in a trial of the OX40 agonist ivuxolimab. This TCR was sampled from an adult with an advanced solid tumor such as melanoma, head and neck, liver or kidney cancer. In nucleotides, the CDR3 is TGCGCCAGCAGTATTGGACAGGGCTCCTACAATGAGCAGTTCTTC. This codes for CASSIGQGSYNEQFF. The variable domain in full, completed from reference TRBV5-1 and TRBJ2-1, reads KAGVTQTPRYLIKTRGQQVTLSCSPISGHRSVSWYQQTPGQGLQFLFEYFSETQRNKGNFPGRFSGRQFSNSRSEMNVSTLELGDSALYLCASSIGQGSYNEQFFGPGTRLTVL.